This T cell receptor beta chain was identified in a study of shared clonotypes between healthy human individuals. Germline loops: CDR1 MGHRA, CDR2 YSYEKL. The ends were cut back, 0 bases at V and 6 bases at J, with 18 bases in the middle. The CDR3 length is 17 residues. TCRdb's table, derived via immunoSEQ multiplex PCR, lists solely in-frame clones and lacks some. The sample contains over 2 million clones, 95% of which appear only once. The rearrangement joins TRBV4-1 to TRBJ2-4, with D perhaps matching TRBD1 or TRBD2 (5 bases each). The sample consisted of naive CD4+ T cells sorted from blood. The subset was: CD45RA+ positively selected. This TCR derives from a man younger than 35 in good health. This chain's CDR3 is CASSQDRPGSFLNIQYF. The CDR3 coding sequence is TGCGCCAGCAGCCAAGATCGACCAGGGAGCTTTTTAAACATTCAGTACTTC.